One TCR beta chain is described in this entry. Its antigen is still unknown. Among the donors, all were Caucasian adults who lived in Nashville, Tennessee. This specimen belongs to a study of shared clonotypes between healthy human individuals. Study-wide context: Those who served as donors were a couple of women and a few men between the ages of 18 and 49. Study-level results: Approximately 4.9% of naive CD4 clonotypes were shared across four donors.

Assay execution took place at the deep level. The protocol was immunoSEQ multiplex PCR, while the TCRdb copy is restricted to in-frame clones and leaves out a portion. The profile shows more than 900,000 clones, about 84% of them singletons. CDR3 length: 16 amino acids. From germline, CDR1 is SNHLY and CDR2 FYNNEI. V was pared by 7 bases and J by 0 bases, with 8 bases of the junction left unmatched. The V call is TRBV2, the J call TRBJ1-4; 7 bases align to TRBD1. Sample: memory CD4+ T cells from PBMCs. Documented subset: CD45RA-negative fraction. The TCR sequence derives from a man aged 18 to 29 in good health. Some clones in this sample may be carry-over from other donors' samples. Here the CDR3 reads CASIRTGVATNEKLFF. The CDR3 DNA follows: TGTGCCAGCATTAGGACAGGCGTGGCAACTAATGAAAAACTGTTTTTT.